The entry below describes one T cell receptor beta chain. Its antigen is currently unknown. Total RNA amounting to roughly 450 ng was the source from which TCR beta cDNA was made with a constant-region primer. Researchers made the TCR beta libraries by running three nested multiplex PCR rounds with slightly modified ARM-PCR. Running 9 to 11 cycles apiece, the first two PCR rounds relied on TRBV1-TRBV30 forward primers together with a C-beta reverse primer. TCRdb re-derived calls from the multiplex PCR reads in MiXCR, one entry per CDR3 protein. The sample holds fewer than 75,000 distinct CDR3 sequences, over 60% seen once. This sample was included in a study of tumor-infiltrating lymphocytes in primary liver carcinoma. The wider study: Maximum tumor diameters ranged from roughly 4.2 to 11 cm, stage T1-T3 N0M0. The study's findings and limits: Tumor tissue displayed a significantly greater top-250-clone fraction than blood (p = 0.039). Among top clones, only about 8-25% appeared in all five tumor regions. Lower overlap was observed for tumor-adjacent and tumor-blood pairs relative to tumor region pairs.

Both RNA and DNA were isolated together from approximately 20-30 mg of bulk tissue that had not been sorted. The germline V and J ends were trimmed by 5 bases and 1 base, with 18 bases remaining between them. The CDR3 runs 15 residues. From germline, CDR1 is SQVTM and CDR2 ANQGSEA. The chain is built from TRBV29-1 and TRBJ2-7; D tentatively fits TRBD1 or TRBD2 (5 bases each). Sequencing was done on a sample of liver tumor tissue from sampling region 4. The subset was: tumor region T4, right-lateral pole. The TCR sequence derives from a man aged 35 to 55 with primary liver carcinoma and hepatitis B virus infection. CDR3 DNA sequence: TGCAGCGTTCCGAGTGGATGGGGGATGTCCTACGAGCAGTACTTC. It encodes CSVPSGWGMSYEQYF.